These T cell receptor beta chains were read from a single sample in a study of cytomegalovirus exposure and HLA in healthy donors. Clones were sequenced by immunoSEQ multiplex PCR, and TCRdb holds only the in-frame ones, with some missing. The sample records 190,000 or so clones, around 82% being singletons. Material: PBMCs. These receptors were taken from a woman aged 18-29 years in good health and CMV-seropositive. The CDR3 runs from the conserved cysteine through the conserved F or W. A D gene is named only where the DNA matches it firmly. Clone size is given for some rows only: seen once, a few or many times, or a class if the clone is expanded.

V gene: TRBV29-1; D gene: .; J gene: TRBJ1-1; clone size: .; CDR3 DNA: TGCAGCGTTGAGGACAGAAGTTCCACTGAAGCTTTCTTT; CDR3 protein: CSVEDRSSTEAFF
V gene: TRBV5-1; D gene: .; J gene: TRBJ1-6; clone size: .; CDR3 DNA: TGCGCCAGCAGCTCCGACAGCTCCTATAATTCACCCCTCCACTTT; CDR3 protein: CASSSDSSYNSPLHF
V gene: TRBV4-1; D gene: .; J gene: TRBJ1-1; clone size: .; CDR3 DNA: TGCGCCAGCAGCCAGCACCTTGGGGGAGGCGGGGGAGGCACTGAAGCTTTCTTT; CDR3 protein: CASSQHLGGGGGGTEAFF
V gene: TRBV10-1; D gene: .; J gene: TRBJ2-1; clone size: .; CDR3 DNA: TGCGCCAGCAGTGATCAGGGTTTGAATGAGCAGTTCTTC; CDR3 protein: CASSDQGLNEQFF
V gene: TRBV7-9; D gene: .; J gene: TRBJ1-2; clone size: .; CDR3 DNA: TGTGCCAGCAGCTCTCCTGGGCACGTCTATGGCTACACCTTC; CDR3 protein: CASSSPGHVYGYTF
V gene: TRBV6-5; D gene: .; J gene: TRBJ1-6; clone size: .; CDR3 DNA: TGTGCCAGCAGGCCGAGAATCGATAATTCACCCCTCCACTTT; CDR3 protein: CASRPRIDNSPLHF
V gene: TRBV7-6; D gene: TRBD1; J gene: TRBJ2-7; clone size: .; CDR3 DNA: TGTGCCAGCAGCCCTCAGGGGGCCTACGAGCAGTACTTC; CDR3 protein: CASSPQGAYEQYF
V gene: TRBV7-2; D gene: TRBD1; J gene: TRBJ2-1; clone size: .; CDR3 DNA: TGTGCCAGCAGGCGGGACAGGGGCTCCTACAATGAGCAGTTCTTC; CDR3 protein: CASRRDRGSYNEQFF
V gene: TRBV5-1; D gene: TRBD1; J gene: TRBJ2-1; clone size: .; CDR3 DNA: TGCGCCAGCAGCTTCCAGGGACAGGGGACGAATGAGCAGTTCTTC; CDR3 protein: CASSFQGQGTNEQFF
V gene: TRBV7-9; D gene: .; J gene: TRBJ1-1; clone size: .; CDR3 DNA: TGTGCCAGCAGCTTTCTCCGGGAAGTGAACACTGAAGCTTTCTTT; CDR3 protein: CASSFLREVNTEAFF
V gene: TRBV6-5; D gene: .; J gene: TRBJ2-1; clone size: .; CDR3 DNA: TGTGCCAGCAGTTACCTGAATGAGCAGTTCTTC; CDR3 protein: CASSYLNEQFF
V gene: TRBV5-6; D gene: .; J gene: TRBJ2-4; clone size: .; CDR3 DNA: TGTGCCAGCAGCTTGGTCTCCGTGGAGGAAAACATTCAGTACTTC; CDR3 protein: CASSLVSVEENIQYF
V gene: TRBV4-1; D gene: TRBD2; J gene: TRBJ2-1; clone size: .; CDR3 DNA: TGCGCCAGCAGCCAAGGCGGGACTAGCCGCAATGAGCAGTTCTTC; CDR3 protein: CASSQGGTSRNEQFF
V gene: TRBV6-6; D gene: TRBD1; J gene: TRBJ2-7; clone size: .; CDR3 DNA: TGTGCCAGCAGCCTGCGACAGGGCGAGCAGTACTTC; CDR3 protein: CASSLRQGEQYF
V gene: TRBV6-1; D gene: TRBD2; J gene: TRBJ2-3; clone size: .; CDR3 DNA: TGTGCCAGCAGTGTTAGGACTAGCGGGGGGGCGAGCACAGATACGCAGTATTTT; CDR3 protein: CASSVRTSGGASTDTQYF
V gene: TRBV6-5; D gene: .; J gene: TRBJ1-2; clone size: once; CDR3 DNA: TGTGCCAGCAGTTACCAGGGAACCTTCTATGGCTACACCTTC; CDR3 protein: CASSYQGTFYGYTF
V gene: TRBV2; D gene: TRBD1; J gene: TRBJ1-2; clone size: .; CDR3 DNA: TGTGCCTCATGGACAGGATTCAACTATGGCTACACCTTC; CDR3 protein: CASWTGFNYGYTF
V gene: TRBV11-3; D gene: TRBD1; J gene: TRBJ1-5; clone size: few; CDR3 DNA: TGTGCCAGCAGCTCGGGACAGAGAACTTGCCAGCCCCAGCATTTT; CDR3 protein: CASSSGQRTCQPQHF
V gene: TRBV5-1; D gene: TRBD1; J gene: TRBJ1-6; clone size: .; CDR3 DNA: TGCGCCAGCAGCTTGGCGGGACAGAATAATTCACCCCTCCACTTT; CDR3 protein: CASSLAGQNNSPLHF
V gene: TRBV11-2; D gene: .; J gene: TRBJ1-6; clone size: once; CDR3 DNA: TGTGCCAGCAGCCGCCCGGCGGGGAGGAGCTCCTATAATTCACCCCTCCACTTT; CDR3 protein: CASSRPAGRSSYNSPLHF
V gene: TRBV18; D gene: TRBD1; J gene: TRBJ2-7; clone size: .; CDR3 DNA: TGTGCCAGCTCACCGGGACAGGGATCCGAGCAGTACTTC; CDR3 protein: CASSPGQGSEQYF
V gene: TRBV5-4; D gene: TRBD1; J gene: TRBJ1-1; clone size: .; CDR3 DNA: TGTGCCAGCAGCTTCAGGGGGCAGGCTGAAGCTTTCTTT; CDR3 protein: CASSFRGQAEAFF
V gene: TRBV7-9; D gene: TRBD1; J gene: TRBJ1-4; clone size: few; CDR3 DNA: TGTGCCAGCAGCGTAACCCAGGGGACAGCTTTGGAAAAACTGTTTTTT; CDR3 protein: CASSVTQGTALEKLFF
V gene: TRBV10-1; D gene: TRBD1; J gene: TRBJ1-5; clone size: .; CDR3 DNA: TGCGCCAACGTAGGGACAGGGAATCAGCCCCAGCATTTT; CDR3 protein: CANVGTGNQPQHF
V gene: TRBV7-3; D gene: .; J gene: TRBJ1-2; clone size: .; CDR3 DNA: TGTGCCAGCAGCAATAGCATGACGCCGCCCAAGGACTTC; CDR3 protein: CASSNSMTPPKDF
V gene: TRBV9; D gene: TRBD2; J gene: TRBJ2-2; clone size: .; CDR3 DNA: TGTGCCAGCAGCGCGGCGGGGGGGCCGGGGGAGCTGTTTTTT; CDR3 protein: CASSAAGGPGELFF
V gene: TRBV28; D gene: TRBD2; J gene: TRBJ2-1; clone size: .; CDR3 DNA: TGTGCCAGCAGTTTCAGCGGGGGGAGCTCCTACAATGAGCAGTTCTTC; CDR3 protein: CASSFSGGSSYNEQFF
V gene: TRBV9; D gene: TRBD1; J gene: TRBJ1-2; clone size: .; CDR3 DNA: TGTGCCAGCAGCGGGCCACCGACAGGGGCTAACTATGGCTACACCTTC; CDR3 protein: CASSGPPTGANYGYTF
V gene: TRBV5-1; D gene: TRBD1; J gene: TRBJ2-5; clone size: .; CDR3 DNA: TGCGCCAGCAGCTTGGGTGACAGGGTGGTGGAGACCCAGTACTTC; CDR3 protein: CASSLGDRVVETQYF
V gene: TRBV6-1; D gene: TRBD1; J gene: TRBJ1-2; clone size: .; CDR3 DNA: TGTGCCATCGACAGGGCGAATAACTATGGCTACACCTTC; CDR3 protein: CAIDRANNYGYTF
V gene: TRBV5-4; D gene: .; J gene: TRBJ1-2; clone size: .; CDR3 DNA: TGTGCCAGCAGCCAAGATAGGAGGGGCGAGAGGGGCTACACCTTC; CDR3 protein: CASSQDRRGERGYTF
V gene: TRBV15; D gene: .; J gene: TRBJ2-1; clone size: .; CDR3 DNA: TGTGCCACCAGCAGAGATCTCGTCCTGAGGAATGAGCAGTTCTTC; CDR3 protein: CATSRDLVLRNEQFF